The 28 T cell receptor beta chains below all came from one sample that was sequenced in a study of identical twins. Using its own MiXCR run on the 5' RACE reads, TCRdb lists one record per CDR3 protein. The sample lists roughly 230,000 distinct CDR3 sequences, about 8.3% seen once, with roughly 3% in the top ten. The sample was also linked to a second study, of yellow fever vaccine responses in identical twins.

Input material: CD8+ T cells sorted from blood. These receptors came from a woman in her late teens or twenties in good health.

The chain is built from TRBV6-2 or TRBV6-3 and TRBJ2-7, with TRBD2 matching over 10 bases. This CDR3 has 14 residues. Germline values: CDR1 MNHEY, CDR2 SVGEGT. V dropped 6 bases and J dropped 3; count of bases not matched to a gene: 5. Written as DNA, the CDR3 is TGTGCCAGCAGCCCACTAGCGGGAAACTACGAGCAGTACTTC. This translates into CASSPLAGNYEQYF.

This sequence joins TRBV10-3 and TRBJ2-3, with TRBD2 matching 13 bases. V gave up 2 bases and J gave up 4 bases; unmatched junction bases: 3. In germline, CDR1 is ENHRY, CDR2 SYGVKD. The CDR3 covers 16 residues. CDR3 region: CAISERLAGGPDTQYF. Written as DNA, the CDR3 is TGTGCCATCAGTGAGAGACTAGCGGGGGGACCAGATACGCAGTATTTT.

This clonotype was picked up a small number of times. The gene calls are TRBV20-1 and TRBJ2-7, with TRBD1 identical over 7 bases. Germline CDR1 DFQATT, CDR2 SNEGSKA (reference sequence). The CDR3 runs 14 residues. The V and J ends lost 6 bases and 3 bases, in that order; junction bases with no gene match: 11. CDR3 amino acids: CSATSRDSYYEQYF. CDR3 bases: TGCAGTGCAACGAGCCGGGACAGCTACTACGAGCAGTACTTC.

This clonotype was seen more than once but under ten times. The chain recombines TRBV6-4 with TRBJ2-1; 7 positions match TRBD2. This CDR3 has 15 residues. CDR1 and CDR2 (germline): MRHNA, SNTAGT. Germline trimming cut 3 bases from V and 3 bases from J; bases unmatched to any gene: 5. CDR3 nucleotide sequence: TGTGCCAGCAGTGATGGCGGGAGCGACTACAATGAGCAGTTCTTC. It is translated as CASSDGGSDYNEQFF.

This clonotype came up many times. CDR3 residues: CASSPNEQFF. CDR3 bases: TGTGCCAGCAGCCCCAATGAGCAGTTCTTC. The rearrangement links TRBV12-3 or TRBV12-4 to TRBJ2-1, with D uncertain. Between the trimmed V and J ends, which lost 6 bases and 6 bases, there was a span of 3 bases. CDR3 length equals 10 residues.

The genes are TRBV10-3 and TRBJ2-7; possibly TRBD1 for D (5 bases). The CDR3 has 14 amino acids. Trimming cost V 6 bases and J 0 bases, with 12 bases left between them. Germline CDR1 ENHRY, CDR2 SYGVKD. CDR3 residues: CAISDSLNSYEQYF. The CDR3 DNA reads TGTGCCATCAGCGACAGTCTAAACTCCTACGAGCAGTACTTC.

This clonotype showed up just a few times. This sequence joins TRBV7-2 and TRBJ1-1, with a tentative D call TRBD1 (6 bases). From germline, CDR1 is SGHTA and CDR2 FQGNSA. The CDR3 length is 16 residues. V lost 4 bases and J lost 2, with 17 bases in between. CDR3 protein: CASSSEPGHLNTEAFF. The CDR3 DNA reads TGTGCCAGCAGCTCAGAACCGGGACACTTAAACACTGAAGCTTTCTTT.

This clonotype was detected many times. The chain combines TRBV7-2 with TRBJ2-3; TRBD2 is a possible D gene (6 bases). Trimming pared 1 base from V and 0 bases from J, leaving 14 bases between. The CDR3 loop spans 17 amino acids. CDR1 is SGHTA and CDR2 is FQGNSA in the germline V gene. In DNA, the CDR3 is TGTGCCAGCAGCTTAGTTTGGTCCAGCGGGAGCACAGATACGCAGTATTTT. It codes for CASSLVWSSGSTDTQYF.

This chain joins TRBV7-9 and TRBJ2-2, with D tentatively TRBD2 (6 bases). CDR1 is SEHNR and CDR2 is FQNEAQ in the germline V gene (reference sequence). The CDR3 is 13 amino acids. The ends were cut back, 6 bases at V and 1 base at J, with 6 bases in the middle. Here the CDR3 DNA reads TGTGCCAGCAGGGGGGGGAACACCGGGGAGCTGTTTTTT. It codes for CASRGGNTGELFF.

This clonotype has at least ten counts. The rearrangement links TRBV5-6 to TRBJ1-5, with TRBD1 as a possible D gene (5 bases). Trimming stripped 4 bases from V and 7 bases from J, with 12 bases between. Germline loops: CDR1 SGHDT, CDR2 YYEEEE. The CDR3 is made up of 13 amino acids. The CDR3 loop reads CASSGGPAQPQHF. CDR3 DNA sequence: TGTGCCAGCAGCGGGGGTCCGGCGCAGCCCCAGCATTTT.

There are many counts of this clonotype. J is TRBJ2-5 and V is TRBV7-9, with D tentatively TRBD1 or TRBD2 (5 bases each). V lost 5 bases to trimming and J lost 5 bases, with 18 bases between them. Germline values: CDR1 SEHNR, CDR2 FQNEAQ (reference sequence). The CDR3 loop spans 15 amino acids. The chain's CDR3 is CASSPWDVRGETQYF. The CDR3 DNA reads as TGTGCCAGCAGCCCTTGGGACGTACGAGGGGAGACCCAGTACTTC.

The chain links TRBV4-3 to TRBJ2-7; D not resolved. CDR1 is LGHNA and CDR2 is YSLEER in the germline V gene. The V gene lost 0 bases and the J gene lost 4 bases, with 10 bases spanning the gap. The CDR3 runs to 14 residues. The CDR3: CASSQDSTAYEQYF. CDR3 DNA sequence: TGCGCCAGCAGCCAAGATTCTACAGCATACGAGCAGTACTTC.

The rearrangement joins TRBV3-1 to TRBJ2-1; 9 nucleotides match TRBD2. This CDR3 contains 17 residues. With V trimmed by 0 bases and J by 0 bases, 3 bases remained unmatched. CDR1 is LGHDT, CDR2 YNNKEL, per germline (reference sequence). The CDR3: CASSQDLSGGSYNEQFF. Written as DNA, the CDR3 is TGTGCCAGCAGCCAAGATCTTAGCGGGGGCTCCTACAATGAGCAGTTCTTC.

This clonotype has only a few counts. The rearrangement links TRBV11-2 to TRBJ2-7; TRBD1 might be the D (6 bases). The CDR3 is made up of 13 amino acids. CDR1 and CDR2 (germline): SGHAT, FQNNGV. V shed 6 bases and J shed 3 bases, with 12 bases lying between them. The CDR3 sequence: CASSTGNDYEQYF. Written as DNA, the CDR3 is TGTGCCAGCAGTACAGGGAACGACTACGAGCAGTACTTC. Together with reference TRBV11-2 and TRBJ2-7, the CDR3 gives the full variable domain: EAGVAQSPRYKIIEKRQSVAFWCNPISGHATLYWYQQILGQGPKLLIQFQNNGVVDDSQLPKDRFSAERLKGVDSTLKIQPAKLEDSAVYLCASSTGNDYEQYFGPGTRLTVT.

The chain employs TRBV6-2 or TRBV6-3 and TRBJ2-2, with 8 bases identical to TRBD2. Germline assignment: CDR1 MNHEY and CDR2 SVGEGT. After removal of 7 bases from V and 4 bases from J, the junction contained 14 bases not matched to a gene. This CDR3 contains 17 residues. The CDR3 here is CASTLLDRGRSTGELFF. The DNA for the CDR3 is TGTGCCAGCACCCTCCTCGATCGCGGGAGGTCCACCGGGGAGCTGTTTTTT.

This clonotype was counted ten times or more. The chain recombines TRBV24-1 with TRBJ2-2, with D unclear. The length of the CDR3 is 14 residues. Trimming left V 4 bases short and J 5 bases short, with 10 bases between. Looked up from germline, CDR1 is KGHDR and CDR2 is SFDVKD. CDR3 region: CATSEGPGTGELFF. In DNA, the CDR3 is TGTGCCACCAGTGAGGGCCCCGGAACCGGGGAGCTGTTTTTT.

This clonotype was detected ten times or more. This chain's CDR3 is CASSGGQPQHF. The CDR3 nucleotides read TGTGCCAGCAGTGGGGGGCAGCCCCAGCATTTT. The chain couples TRBV2 to TRBJ1-5; D is perhaps TRBD1 (5 bases). Trimming cost V 4 bases and J 7 bases, with 5 bases left between them. The CDR3 is 11 amino acids. Germline lookup yields CDR1 SNHLY and CDR2 FYNNEI.

About this clonotype itself: Germline is not matched at one junction end, which may reflect a read error. The chain uses TRBV20-1 and TRBJ2-2; 8 nucleotides line up with TRBD2. CDR1 is DFQATT, CDR2 SNEGSKA, per germline (reference sequence). This CDR3 region has 15 residues. CDR3 sequence (DNA): TGCAGTGCTAGGGAGTTCGGGGGGGCCACCGGGGAGCTGCTTTTT. Its translation: CSAREFGGATGELLF.

This clonotype has at least ten counts. V usage is TRBV25-1 and J usage is TRBJ2-7; TRBD1 matches 7 bases. CDR1 and CDR2 (germline): MGHDK, SYGVNS. The CDR3 runs 13 residues. Trimming removed 4 bases from V and 1 base from J; junction bases left unmatched: 1. The CDR3 protein is CASSGDSSYEQYF. In DNA, the CDR3 is TGTGCCAGCAGTGGGGACAGTTCCTACGAGCAGTACTTC.

In its sample, this clonotype was seen many times. The chain carries TRBV5-1 and TRBJ2-1, with a weak D call TRBD2 (5 bases). V was clipped by 4 bases and J by 3 bases, with 8 bases between them. CDR1 SGHRS and CDR2 YFSETQ come from the germline V gene. The CDR3 consists of 13 residues. Written as DNA, the CDR3 is TGCGCCAGCAGCGTGGCGGGCTACAATGAGCAGTTCTTC. Translation: CASSVAGYNEQFF.

CDR3 region: CASSSGWAGVSYEQYF. The CDR3 DNA follows: TGTGCCAGCAGCTCGGGGTGGGCAGGGGTCTCCTACGAGCAGTACTTC. This chain links TRBV11-2 with TRBJ2-7, with D possibly matching TRBD1 (6 bases). V was cut by 4 bases and J by 0 bases, with 16 bases left in between. In germline, CDR1 is SGHAT, CDR2 FQNNGV. The CDR3 has 16 residues.

This clonotype has more than one count but fewer than ten. Written as DNA, the CDR3 is TGTGCCAGCAGCAGGGGGAGCTCCTACGAGCAGTACTTC. This codes for CASSRGSSYEQYF. This chain joins TRBV27 and TRBJ2-7, with TRBD1 matching 7 bases. V shed 6 bases and J 0 bases; nucleotides not matched to a gene: 2. Germline CDR1 reads MNHEY; CDR2 reads SMNVEV (reference sequence). CDR3 length: 13 residues.

This clonotype turned up a few times. The V gene is TRBV20-1, the J gene TRBJ2-7; TRBD1 is a possible D gene (6 bases). The CDR3 length is 13 residues. Between the trimmed V and J ends, which lost 7 bases and 3 bases, there was a span of 16 bases. In germline, CDR1 is DFQATT, CDR2 SNEGSKA (reference sequence). CDR3 DNA: TGCAGTGAACGGACAGTTGAGTACTACGAGCAGTACTTC. This sequence encodes CSERTVEYYEQYF.

This clonotype came up many times. V and J are TRBV5-1 and TRBJ2-7, with TRBD1 identical over 8 bases. This CDR3 is built from 14 residues. CDR1 SGHRS and CDR2 YFSETQ come from the germline V gene. The junction had 3 bases not matched to a gene; V was cut back by 0 bases and J by 4 bases. CDR3 in DNA: TGCGCCAGCAGCTTGGTTTACAGGGGGTACGAGCAGTACTTC. Its protein is CASSLVYRGYEQYF.

A note on this clonotype: A much larger clone sits a single nucleotide away, making a read error possible. The V and J genes are TRBV27 and TRBJ2-3; the D gene is possibly TRBD2 (6 bases). Germline CDR1 is MNHEY and CDR2 is SMNVEV (reference sequence). The CDR3 length is 14 residues. CDR3 loop: CASTLNLASDTQYF. DNA for the CDR3: TGTGCCAGCACTTTAAACCTAGCGTCAGATACGCAGTATTTT.

The chain uses TRBV15 and TRBJ2-3; 7 nucleotides match TRBD2. The CDR3 extends over 14 amino acids. The trim removed 5 bases at V and 6 bases at J, leaving 8 bases unmatched. CDR1 is LNHNV, CDR2 YYDKDF, per germline (reference sequence). The CDR3 sequence is CATSPPAGPDTQYF. DNA of the CDR3: TGTGCCACCAGCCCCCCAGCGGGGCCCGATACGCAGTATTTT.

The table lists this clonotype with many counts. The genes are TRBV28 and TRBJ2-7; TRBD1 agrees at 7 bases. The CDR3 is made up of 15 amino acids. Per germline, CDR1 MDHEN and CDR2 SYDVKM. J was trimmed by 3 bases and V by 3 bases; bases with no gene match: 8. The CDR3 sequence: CASSFLGTEDYEQYF. The CDR3 DNA is TGTGCCAGCAGTTTTCTCGGGACAGAGGACTACGAGCAGTACTTC.

V gene TRBV6-4 combines with J gene TRBJ2-1; D not certain. Trimming removed 2 bases at V and 5 bases at J, with 10 bases between. The CDR3 contains 14 residues. Germline assignment: CDR1 MRHNA and CDR2 SNTAGT. The DNA of the CDR3 is TGTGCCAGCAGTGACGCCGATGGTCACAATGAGCAGTTCTTC. This encodes CASSDADGHNEQFF.